These 14 T cell receptor beta chains came from one sample sequenced in a study of T cell changes during pregnancy in multiple sclerosis. Some clones are missing from TCRdb's copy, which holds only in-frame ones; the method was immunoSEQ multiplex PCR. Seen here are more than 90,000 clones, 85% to 95% observed once, and the top ten hold more than 2%. The source was peripheral blood, collected after pregnancy. The receptors were gathered from a female donor with multiple sclerosis, enrolled in a pregnancy study.

The genes are TRBV27 and TRBJ1-5; 10 bases map to TRBD1. Germline CDR1 MNHEY, CDR2 SMNVEV (reference sequence). The CDR3 runs 14 residues. V trimming: 4 bases; J trimming: 5 bases; junction bases outside the gene matches: 2. CDR3 in amino acids: CASSSGQGDQPQHF. CDR3 bases: TGTGCCAGCAGTTCCGGACAGGGGGATCAGCCCCAGCATTTT.

This clone was detected once. The CDR3 region has the DNA TGTGCCAGCAGGACAGGAGGCGCCACTGAAGCTTTCTTT. Encoded protein: CASRTGGATEAFF. The rearrangement joins TRBV7-2 to TRBJ1-1; D might be TRBD1 (6 bases). The germline V gene has CDR1 SGHTA and CDR2 FQGNSA. V was cut by 6 bases and J by 4 bases, with 12 bases left in between. This CDR3 region has 13 residues.

The genes are TRBV18 and TRBJ2-7, with a possible D match to TRBD1 (5 bases). This CDR3 is built from 15 residues. Trimming left V 3 bases short and J 6 bases short, with 18 bases between. From germline, CDR1 is KGHSH and CDR2 LQKENI. Written as DNA, the CDR3 is TGTGCCAGCTCACCCGAGAATGCAGGGATAGGCGAGCAGTACTTC. Protein sequence: CASSPENAGIGEQYF.

The chain has TRBV6-5 and TRBJ2-3; no clear D gene. Germline assignment: CDR1 MNHEY and CDR2 SVGAGI. The V gene lost 6 bases and the J gene lost 3 bases, with 7 bases spanning the gap. The CDR3 covers 12 residues. CDR3 protein: CASRAETDTQYF. As DNA, the CDR3 is TGTGCCAGCAGGGCGGAGACAGATACGCAGTATTTT.

The gene calls are TRBV19 and TRBJ2-2; D gene uncertain. V shed 4 bases and J shed 3 bases, with 12 bases lying between them. This CDR3 has 15 residues. Germline V gene data show CDR1 as LNHDA and CDR2 as SQIVND (reference sequence). The CDR3 region has the DNA TGTGCCAGTAGTAAATGGCAGACTGACACCGGGGAGCTGTTTTTT. Its translation is CASSKWQTDTGELFF.

V gene TRBV6-5 combines with J gene TRBJ2-5; 7 nucleotides agree with TRBD2. The CDR3 contains 14 residues. Trimming removed 5 bases from V and 0 bases from J; junction bases left unmatched: 3. Germline lookup yields CDR1 MNHEY and CDR2 SVGAGI. The CDR3 DNA is TGTGCCAGCAGTGTCACTAGCGACCAAGAGACCCAGTACTTC. Its translation: CASSVTSDQETQYF.

The J gene is TRBJ2-4, the V gene TRBV20-1, with D possibly TRBD1 on 7 matching bases. Trimming shortened V by 5 bases and J by 7 bases, and 9 bases separated the two germline ends. This CDR3 comprises 11 residues. Per the germline V gene, CDR1 is DFQATT and CDR2 is SNEGSKA (reference sequence). The CDR3 loop reads CSASGGNIQYF. CDR3 sequence (DNA): TGCAGTGCTTCAGGGGGGAACATTCAGTACTTC.

The chain joins TRBV28 to TRBJ2-7; TRBD1 agrees at 7 bases. Trimming at V came to 5 bases and at J to 0 bases, leaving 7 bases not matched to a gene. CDR1 and CDR2 (germline): MDHEN, SYDVKM. This CDR3 is 15 amino acids long. Here the CDR3 reads CASSADRANSYEQYF. The CDR3 DNA is TGTGCCAGCAGTGCCGACAGGGCAAACTCCTACGAGCAGTACTTC. The complete variable domain, with remaining parts taken from reference TRBV28 and TRBJ2-7, reads DVKVTQSSRYLVKRTGEKVFLECVQDMDHENMFWYRQDPGLGLRLIYFSYDVKMKEKGDIPEGYSVSREKKERFSLILESASTNQTSMYLCASSADRANSYEQYFGPGTRLTVT.

This chain joins TRBV6-5 and TRBJ1-1; a possible D gene is TRBD1 (5 bases). Germline assignment: CDR1 MNHEY and CDR2 SVGAGI. CDR3 length equals 15 residues. Trimming left V 7 bases short and J 3 bases short, with 18 bases between. The CDR3 here is CASIPLRGGDTEAFF. DNA for the CDR3: TGTGCCAGCATCCCACTACGGGGAGGGGACACTGAAGCTTTCTTT.

The V and J genes are TRBV5-1 and TRBJ2-7, with TRBD1 matching over 10 bases. The CDR3 spans 14 residues. Germline assignment: CDR1 SGHRS and CDR2 YFSETQ. The V segment lost 1 base and the J segment 6 bases; nucleotides outside the gene matches: 4. The DNA for the CDR3 is TGCGCCAGCAGCTTGACCGGGACAGGGGTCGAGCAGTACTTC. This gives the protein CASSLTGTGVEQYF. Looking up the rest from reference TRBV5-1 and TRBJ2-7 gives the full variable domain: KAGVTQTPRYLIKTRGQQVTLSCSPISGHRSVSWYQQTPGQGLQFLFEYFSETQRNKGNFPGRFSGRQFSNSRSEMNVSTLELGDSALYLCASSLTGTGVEQYFGPGTRLTVT.

The chain is built from TRBV27 and TRBJ2-6; D remains unclear. This CDR3 contains 17 residues. The ends were cut back, 4 bases at V and 0 bases at J, with 13 bases in the middle. The germline V gene has CDR1 MNHEY and CDR2 SMNVEV (reference sequence). This CDR3 reads CASSSWAPLSGANVLTF. The CDR3 nucleotides are TGTGCCAGCAGTTCTTGGGCCCCCCTCTCTGGGGCCAACGTCCTGACTTTC. Complete variable domain (other parts from reference TRBV27 and TRBJ2-6): EAQVTQNPRYLITVTGKKLTVTCSQNMNHEYMSWYRQDPGLGLRQIYYSMNVEVTDKGDVPEGYKVSRKEKRNFPLILESPSPNQTSLYFCASSSWAPLSGANVLTFGAGSRLTVL.

The chain recombines TRBV5-6 with TRBJ2-7, with D possibly being TRBD2 (6 bases). CDR3 size: 12 residues. CDR1 SGHDT and CDR2 YYEEEE come from the germline V gene. Trimming pared 6 bases from V and 2 bases from J, leaving 9 bases between. The CDR3 spells CASTRGPYEQYF. In nucleotides, the CDR3 is TGTGCCAGCACGCGGGGCCCCTACGAGCAGTACTTC.

This chain links TRBV7-2 with TRBJ2-1; possibly TRBD2 for D (6 bases). Trimming left V 4 bases short and J 5 bases short, with 15 bases between. Germline V CDR1 and CDR2: SGHTA, FQGNSA. The CDR3 has 15 amino acids. CDR3 in DNA: TGTGCCAGCAGCTACTTTAGCGGACTCAACAATGAGCAGTTCTTC. It is translated as CASSYFSGLNNEQFF.

The J gene is TRBJ1-1, the V gene TRBV2; D is undetermined. The CDR3 extends over 14 amino acids. V lost 7 bases and J lost 1, with 13 bases in between. CDR1 is SNHLY, CDR2 FYNNEI, per germline. The CDR3 DNA is TGTGCCAGCACGAAATTGGAGAAGAACACTGAAGCTTTCTTT. Its translation is CASTKLEKNTEAFF.